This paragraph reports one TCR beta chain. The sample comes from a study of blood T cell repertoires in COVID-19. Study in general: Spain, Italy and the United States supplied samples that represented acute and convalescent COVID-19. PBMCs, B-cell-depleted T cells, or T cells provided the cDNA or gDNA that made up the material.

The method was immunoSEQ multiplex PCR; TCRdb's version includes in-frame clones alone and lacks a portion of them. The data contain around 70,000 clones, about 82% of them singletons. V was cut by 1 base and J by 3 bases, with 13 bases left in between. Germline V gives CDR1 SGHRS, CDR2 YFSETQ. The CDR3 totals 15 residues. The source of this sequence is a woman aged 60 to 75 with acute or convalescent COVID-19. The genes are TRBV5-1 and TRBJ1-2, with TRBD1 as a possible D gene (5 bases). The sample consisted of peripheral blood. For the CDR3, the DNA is TGCGCCAGCAGCTTGTCACTGGGGGAGGACTATGGCTACACCTTC. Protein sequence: CASSLSLGEDYGYTF.